The entry below describes one T cell receptor beta chain. Its matching antigen is unknown. The extraction recovered at least 5.5 micrograms of total RNA per sample. The sample comes from a study of blood T cells in healthy people across ages. Through a sample-barcoded 5' primer and a J-beta primer mix, a second PCR was run for 7 to 11 cycles. Each CDR3 protein gets one entry after TCRdb re-called the 5' RACE reads with MiXCR. The table has around 1,800,000 distinct CDR3 sequences, roughly two fifths seen once. The study's findings and limits: Per million T cells, the diversity of TCR beta decreased roughly linearly as age advanced. PBMC samples, being unsorted, prevented any conclusive comparison of naive and antigen-experienced cells. In the absence of known donor CMV status, changes in expanded clonotypes were possibly confounded.

The sequence came from a human donor in good health. The sequenced sample was blood.

This chain's CDR3 is CASSYSYRPRGLGYTF. The CDR3 DNA reads as TGTGCCAGCAGTTACTCCTACCGGCCGAGGGGGCTTGGCTACACCTTC. The chain has TRBV6-2 or TRBV6-3 and TRBJ1-2; 7 bases are a match to TRBD1. After removal of 0 bases from V and 7 bases from J, the junction contained 11 bases not matched to a gene. The germline V gene has CDR1 MNHEY and CDR2 SVGEGT. The CDR3 length is 16 residues.